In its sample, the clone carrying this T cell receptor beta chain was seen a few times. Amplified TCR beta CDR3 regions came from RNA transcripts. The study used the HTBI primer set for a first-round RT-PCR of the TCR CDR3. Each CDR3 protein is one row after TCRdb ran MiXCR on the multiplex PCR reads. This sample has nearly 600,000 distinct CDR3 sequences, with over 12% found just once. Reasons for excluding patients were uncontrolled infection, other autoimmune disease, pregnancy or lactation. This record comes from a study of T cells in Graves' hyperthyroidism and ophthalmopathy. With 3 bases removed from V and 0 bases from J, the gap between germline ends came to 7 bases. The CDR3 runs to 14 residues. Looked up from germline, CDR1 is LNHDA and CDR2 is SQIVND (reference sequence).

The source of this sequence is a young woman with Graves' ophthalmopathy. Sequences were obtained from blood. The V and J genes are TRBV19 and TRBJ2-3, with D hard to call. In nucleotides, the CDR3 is TGTGCCAGTAGTATTCTGCGGAGCACAGATACGCAGTATTTT. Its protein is CASSILRSTDTQYF.